The T cell receptor (beta chain) under discussion was sequenced for a study of OX40 agonist ivuxolimab in advanced cancers. Clones were read by immunoSEQ multiplex PCR, and TCRdb kept only the in-frame ones, dropping some. The sample lists around 76,000 clones; around 83% were seen once. The CDR3 totals 13 residues. Trimming took off 5 bases at V and 1 base at J, with 8 bases between the two ends. Germline V gene sequence: CDR1 SEHNR, CDR2 FQNEAQ (reference sequence). Material: CD4+ or CD8+ T cells sorted from blood, obtained in a trial of the OX40 agonist ivuxolimab. This rearrangement joins TRBV7-9 to TRBJ1-1; weak D call: TRBD1 (6 bases). The receptor was isolated from an adult with an advanced solid tumor such as melanoma, head and neck, liver or kidney cancer. CDR3 amino acids: CASSRGQNTEAFF. CDR3 nucleotide sequence: TGTGCCAGCAGCCGGGGACAGAACACTGAAGCTTTCTTT.